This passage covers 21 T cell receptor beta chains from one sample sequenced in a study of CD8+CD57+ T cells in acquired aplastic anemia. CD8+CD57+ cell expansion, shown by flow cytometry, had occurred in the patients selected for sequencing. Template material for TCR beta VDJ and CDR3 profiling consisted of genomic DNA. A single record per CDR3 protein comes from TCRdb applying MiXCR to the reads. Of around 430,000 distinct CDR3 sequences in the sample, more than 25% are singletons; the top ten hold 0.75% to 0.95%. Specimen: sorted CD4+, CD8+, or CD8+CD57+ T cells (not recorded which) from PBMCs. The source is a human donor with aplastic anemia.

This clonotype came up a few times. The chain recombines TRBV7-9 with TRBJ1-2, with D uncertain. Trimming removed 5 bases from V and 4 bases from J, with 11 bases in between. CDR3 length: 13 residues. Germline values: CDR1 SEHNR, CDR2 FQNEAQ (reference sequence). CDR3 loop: CASSTKGSYGYTF. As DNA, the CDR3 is TGTGCCAGCAGCACTAAAGGATCCTATGGCTACACCTTC.

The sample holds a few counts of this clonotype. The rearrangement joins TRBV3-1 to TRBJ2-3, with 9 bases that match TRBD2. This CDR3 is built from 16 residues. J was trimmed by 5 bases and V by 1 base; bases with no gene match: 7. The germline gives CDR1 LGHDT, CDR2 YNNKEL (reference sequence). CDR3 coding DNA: TGTGCCAGCAGCCAAGTGCTAGCGGGGACGGTAGATACGCAGTATTTT. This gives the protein CASSQVLAGTVDTQYF.

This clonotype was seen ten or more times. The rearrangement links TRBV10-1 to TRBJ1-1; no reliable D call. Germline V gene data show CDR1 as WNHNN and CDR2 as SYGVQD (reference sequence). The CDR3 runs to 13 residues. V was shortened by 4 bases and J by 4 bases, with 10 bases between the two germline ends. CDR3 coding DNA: TGCGCCAGCAGTGCGGGCTTGAGCACTGAAGCTTTCTTT. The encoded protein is CASSAGLSTEAFF.

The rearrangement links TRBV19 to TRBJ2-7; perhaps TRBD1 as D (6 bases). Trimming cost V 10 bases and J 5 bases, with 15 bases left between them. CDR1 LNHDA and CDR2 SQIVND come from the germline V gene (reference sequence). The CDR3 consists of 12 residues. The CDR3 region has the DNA TGTGCCATTCCAGGGGTTTCAAACGAGCAGTACTTC. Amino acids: CAIPGVSNEQYF.

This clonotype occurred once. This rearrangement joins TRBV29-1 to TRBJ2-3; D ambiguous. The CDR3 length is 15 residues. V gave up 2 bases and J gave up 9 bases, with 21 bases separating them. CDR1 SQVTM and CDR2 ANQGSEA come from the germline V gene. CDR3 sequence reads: CSVENSPSSAGTQYF. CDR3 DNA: TGCAGCGTTGAAAACAGCCCTTCTTCTGCTGGAACGCAGTATTTT.

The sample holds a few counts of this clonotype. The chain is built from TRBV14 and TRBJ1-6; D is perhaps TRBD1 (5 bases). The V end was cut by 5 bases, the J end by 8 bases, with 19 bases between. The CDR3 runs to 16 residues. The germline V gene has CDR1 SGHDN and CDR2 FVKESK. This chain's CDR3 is CASSIYQGFGDSPLHF. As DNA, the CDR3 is TGTGCCAGCAGCATTTATCAGGGATTTGGTGATTCACCCCTCCACTTT. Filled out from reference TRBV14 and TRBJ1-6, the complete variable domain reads EAGVTQFPSHSVIEKGQTVTLRCDPISGHDNLYWYRRVMGKEIKFLLHFVKESKQDESGMPNNRFLAERTGGTYSTLKVQPAELEDSGVYFCASSIYQGFGDSPLHFGNGTRLTVT.

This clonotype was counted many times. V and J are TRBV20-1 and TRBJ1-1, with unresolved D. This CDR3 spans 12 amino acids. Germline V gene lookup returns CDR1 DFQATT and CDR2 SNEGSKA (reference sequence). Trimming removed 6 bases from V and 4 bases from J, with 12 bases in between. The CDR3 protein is CSATGSVTEAFF. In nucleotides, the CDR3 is TGCAGTGCAACCGGGTCCGTCACTGAAGCTTTCTTT.

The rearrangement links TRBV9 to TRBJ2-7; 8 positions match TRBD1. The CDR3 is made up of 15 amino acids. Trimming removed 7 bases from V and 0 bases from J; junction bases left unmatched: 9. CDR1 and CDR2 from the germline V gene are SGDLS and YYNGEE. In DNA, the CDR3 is TGTGCCAGCGGCCCCAGGGGGCTAAACTCCTACGAGCAGTACTTC. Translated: CASGPRGLNSYEQYF.

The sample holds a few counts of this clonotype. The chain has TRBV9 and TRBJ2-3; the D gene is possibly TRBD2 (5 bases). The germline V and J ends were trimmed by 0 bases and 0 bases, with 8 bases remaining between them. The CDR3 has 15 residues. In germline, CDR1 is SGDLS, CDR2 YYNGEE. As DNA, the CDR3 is TGTGCCAGCAGCGTAGCGGGGTCTAGCACAGATACGCAGTATTTT. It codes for CASSVAGSSTDTQYF.

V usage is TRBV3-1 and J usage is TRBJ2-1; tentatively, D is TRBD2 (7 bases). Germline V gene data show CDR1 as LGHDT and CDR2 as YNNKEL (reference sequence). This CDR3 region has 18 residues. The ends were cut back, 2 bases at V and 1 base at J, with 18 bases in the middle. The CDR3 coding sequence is TGTGCCAGCAGCCAACCCCGGGGAGGGGGGTGGTCCTACAATGAGCAGTTCTTC. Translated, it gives CASSQPRGGGWSYNEQFF.

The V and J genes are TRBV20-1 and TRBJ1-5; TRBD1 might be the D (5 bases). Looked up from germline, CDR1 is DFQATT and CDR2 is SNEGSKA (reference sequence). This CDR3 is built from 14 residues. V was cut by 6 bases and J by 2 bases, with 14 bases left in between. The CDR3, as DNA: TGCAGTGCCCTAGGGGAATCGGGCAATCAGCCCCAGCATTTT. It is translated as CSALGESGNQPQHF.

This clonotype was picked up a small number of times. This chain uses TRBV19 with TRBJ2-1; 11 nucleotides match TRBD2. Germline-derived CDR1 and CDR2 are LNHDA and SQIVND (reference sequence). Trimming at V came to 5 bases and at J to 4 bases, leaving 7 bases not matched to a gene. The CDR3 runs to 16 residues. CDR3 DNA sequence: TGTGCCAGTAGTGTAGGCGGGACTAGCGGATACAATGAGCAGTTCTTC. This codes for CASSVGGTSGYNEQFF.

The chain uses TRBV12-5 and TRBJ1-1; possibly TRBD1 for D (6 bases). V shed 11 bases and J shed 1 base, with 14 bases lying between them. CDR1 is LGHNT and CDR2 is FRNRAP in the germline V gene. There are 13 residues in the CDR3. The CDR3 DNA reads TGTGCTGGCCGGGACACCAGGAACACTGAAGCTTTCTTT. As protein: CAGRDTRNTEAFF.

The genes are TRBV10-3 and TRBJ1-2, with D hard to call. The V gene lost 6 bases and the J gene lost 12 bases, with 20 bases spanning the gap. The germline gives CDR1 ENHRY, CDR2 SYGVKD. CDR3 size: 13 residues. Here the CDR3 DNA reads TGTGCCATCAGGACGGACTCAAGCTCTGGAAACACCTTC. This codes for CAIRTDSSSGNTF.

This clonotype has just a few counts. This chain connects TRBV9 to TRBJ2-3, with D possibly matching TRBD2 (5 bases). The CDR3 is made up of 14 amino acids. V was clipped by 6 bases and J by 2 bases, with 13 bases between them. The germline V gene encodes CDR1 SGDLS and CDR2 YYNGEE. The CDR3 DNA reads TGTGCCAGCAACCTAGCCGGACCCACAGATACGCAGTATTTT. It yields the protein CASNLAGPTDTQYF.

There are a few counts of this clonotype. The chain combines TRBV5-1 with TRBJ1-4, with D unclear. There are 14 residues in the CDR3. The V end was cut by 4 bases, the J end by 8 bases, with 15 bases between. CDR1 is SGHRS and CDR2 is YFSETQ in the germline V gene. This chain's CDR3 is CASSQTLQGEKLFF. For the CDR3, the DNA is TGCGCCAGCAGCCAGACGCTCCAAGGGGAAAAACTGTTTTTT.

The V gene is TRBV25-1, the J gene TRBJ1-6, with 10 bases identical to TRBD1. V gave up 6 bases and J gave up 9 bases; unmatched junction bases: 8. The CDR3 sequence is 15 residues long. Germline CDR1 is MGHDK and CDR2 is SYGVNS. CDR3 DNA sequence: TGTGCCAGCAGATCAACCGGGACAGGGGCTTCACCCCTCCACTTT. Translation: CASRSTGTGASPLHF.

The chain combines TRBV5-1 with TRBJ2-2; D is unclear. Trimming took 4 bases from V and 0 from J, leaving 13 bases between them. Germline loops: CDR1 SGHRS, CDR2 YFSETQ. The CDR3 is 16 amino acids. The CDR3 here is CASSKAARTNTGELFF. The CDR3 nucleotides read TGCGCCAGCAGCAAGGCGGCGCGTACGAACACCGGGGAGCTGTTTTTT.

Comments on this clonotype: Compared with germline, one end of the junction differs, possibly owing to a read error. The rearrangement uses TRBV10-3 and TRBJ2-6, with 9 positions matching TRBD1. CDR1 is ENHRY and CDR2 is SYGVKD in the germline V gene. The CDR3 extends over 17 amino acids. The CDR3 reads CASSYVGTGTGANVLTF. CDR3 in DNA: TGTGCCAGCAGTTACGTAGGGACAGGGACCGGGGCCAACGTCCTGACTTTC.

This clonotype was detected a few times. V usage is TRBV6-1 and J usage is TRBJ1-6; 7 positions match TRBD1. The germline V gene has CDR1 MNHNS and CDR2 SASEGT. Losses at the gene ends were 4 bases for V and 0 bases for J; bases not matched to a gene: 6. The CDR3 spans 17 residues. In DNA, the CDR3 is TGTGCCAGCAGTGGTACACAGGGGAGCTCCTATAATTCACCCCTCCACTTT. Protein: CASSGTQGSSYNSPLHF.

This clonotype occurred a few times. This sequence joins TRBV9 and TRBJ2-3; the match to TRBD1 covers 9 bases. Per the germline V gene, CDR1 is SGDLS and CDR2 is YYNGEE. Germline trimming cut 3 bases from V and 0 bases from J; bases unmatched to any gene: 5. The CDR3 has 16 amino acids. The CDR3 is CASSGEQGASTDTQYF. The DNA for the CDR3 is TGTGCCAGCAGCGGTGAACAGGGGGCGAGCACAGATACGCAGTATTTT.